This T cell receptor beta chain came from a study of blood T cells in healthy people across ages. Overall study: Template switching caught about one barcoded beta molecule for each two T cells.

Every participating donor contributed roughly 11 milliliters of peripheral blood through a draw. A J-beta primer mix and a sample-barcoded 5' primer were used in a second PCR of about 7 to 12 cycles. Every molecule of cDNA carried a tag from a template-switch adaptor with 12 random nucleotides. TCRdb re-called the 5' RACE reads through MiXCR, storing one row per CDR3 protein. The sample includes about 1.4 million distinct CDR3 sequences, roughly 60% of them seen just once. The ends lost 3 bases at V and 3 bases at J; junction bases unmatched: 3. Germline CDR1 DFQATT, CDR2 SNEGSKA (reference sequence). CDR3 length equals 14 residues.

This sequence was found in a young man in good health. V gene TRBV20-1 combines with J gene TRBJ2-1; TRBD2 matches 9 bases. The sequenced material came from blood. The CDR3 bases are TGCAGTGCTAGGGAGCGGGGGGACTACAATGAGCAGTTCTTC. Its protein product is CSARERGDYNEQFF.